These T cell receptor beta chains were read from a single sample in a study of human T cells and chemical hapten exposure. TCRdb processed the RACE reads anew with MiXCR; each CDR3 protein has one entry. The table includes roughly 120,000 distinct CDR3 sequences, roughly 14% detected once. Here the sequenced sample was whole blood, taken in connection with sensitization to the hapten diphenylcyclopropenone (DPC). The receptor source for this set is a woman aged 18-35 years with alopecia areata. Some clones in this sample may be carry-over from other donors' samples. Both conserved end residues are part of each CDR3. The D gene is left open where the match is weak. Clone size is stated in some rows and not others, as once, few, many or a class when expanded.

d_gene	abundance	j_gene	v_gene	CDR3aa	CDR3nt
-	few	TRBJ2-7	TRBV12-3/TRBV12-4	CASGPRGTQNEQYF	TGTGCCAGCGGCCCCCGGGGGACCCAAAACGAGCAGTACTTC
-	many	TRBJ1-4	TRBV12-3/TRBV12-4	CASSLAAGEGKLFF	TGTGCCAGCAGTTTAGCAGCAGGGGAGGGAAAACTGTTTTTT
TRBD2	many	TRBJ2-4	TRBV7-2	CASSLDGGVNIQYF	TGTGCCAGCAGCTTAGACGGGGGGGTAAACATTCAGTACTTC
TRBD2	-	TRBJ2-1	TRBV20-1	CSARDPSGGTAYNEQFF	TGCAGTGCTAGAGATCCCAGCGGGGGGACCGCCTACAATGAGCAGTTCTTC
-	-	TRBJ1-1	TRBV7-7	CASSPWTGSMNTEAFF	TGTGCCAGCAGCCCTTGGACGGGATCCATGAACACTGAAGCTTTCTTT
-	few	TRBJ2-2	TRBV27	CASSENTGELFF	TGTGCCAGCAGTGAGAACACCGGGGAGCTGTTTTTT
TRBD1	-	TRBJ1-1	TRBV30	CAWRAFRTGGEAFF	TGTGCCTGGAGGGCCTTTCGGACAGGGGGAGAAGCTTTCTTT
-	many	TRBJ2-1	TRBV12-3/TRBV12-4	CASSLMSGSSEQFF	TGTGCCAGCAGCCTCATGTCAGGGAGCAGTGAGCAGTTCTTC
TRBD2	few	TRBJ2-7	TRBV7-8	CASSHKQGLAALLEQYF	TGTGCCAGCAGCCACAAACAAGGACTAGCTGCTCTACTGGAGCAGTACTTC
TRBD2	few	TRBJ2-1	TRBV15	CATSPGLVSSEQFF	TGTGCCACCAGTCCAGGACTAGTGAGTTCTGAGCAGTTCTTC
-	many	TRBJ1-1	TRBV20-1	CSAQLSHRNTEAFF	TGCAGTGCTCAACTCAGCCATCGGAACACTGAAGCTTTCTTT
-	-	TRBJ2-5	TRBV11-2	CASSLGTRGPQETQYF	TGTGCCAGCAGCTTAGGGACCAGGGGACCCCAAGAGACCCAGTACTTC
TRBD1	-	TRBJ2-2	TRBV27	CASSTGTVPGTGELFF	TGTGCCAGCAGTACCGGGACAGTCCCCGGCACCGGGGAGCTGTTTTTT
-	-	TRBJ1-2	TRBV12-3/TRBV12-4	CASSSISGTKNYGYTF	TGTGCCAGCAGTTCCATCTCCGGGACAAAGAACTATGGCTACACCTTC
-	few	TRBJ2-5	TRBV7-2	CASSPGHLSRETQYF	TGTGCCAGCAGCCCAGGGCATTTGAGTCGAGAGACCCAGTACTTC
-	-	TRBJ2-1	TRBV9	CASSVGGDVDEQFF	TGTGCCAGCAGCGTAGGAGGGGACGTGGATGAGCAGTTCTTC
-	few	TRBJ1-6	TRBV6-2/TRBV6-3	CASSLGGLSPLHF	TGTGCCAGCAGTCTTGGGGGGCTTTCACCCCTCCACTTT
-	-	TRBJ1-1	TRBV4-3	CASSPIIRTEAFF	TGCGCCAGCAGCCCGATAATACGCACTGAAGCTTTCTTT
TRBD2	few	TRBJ2-1	TRBV29-1	CSVEERGGGEQFF	TGCAGCGTTGAGGAGCGGGGGGGCGGTGAGCAGTTCTTC